The clone carrying this TCR beta chain was counted a few times. This record belongs to a study of T cells after yellow fever vaccination. The study, taken as a whole, reports: Compared with primary, the secondary response was weaker and peaked at day 5, not 15.

Germline loops: CDR1 SGHTA, CDR2 FQGNSA. This CDR3 region has 15 residues. With 5 bases clipped from V and 4 bases from J, the junction kept 9 bases outside the gene matches. TCRdb passed the 5' RACE reads through MiXCR, listing each CDR3 protein once. Among some 27,000 distinct CDR3 sequences, around 5.8% were seen once, and the ten largest hold around a quarter. The J gene is TRBJ2-7, the V gene TRBV7-2; 9 nucleotides match TRBD2. The source is a man younger than 45 who received the YFV17D yellow fever vaccine. This sample comprised PBMCs, either bulk or a sorted T-cell subset (CD4+, CD8+, memory, or dextramer-sorted; not recorded which), obtained on the day of the yellow fever booster vaccination. CDR3 sequence reads: CASSQSGRTLYEQYF. CDR3 nucleotide sequence: TGTGCCAGCAGCCAAAGCGGGAGGACCCTTTACGAGCAGTACTTC.